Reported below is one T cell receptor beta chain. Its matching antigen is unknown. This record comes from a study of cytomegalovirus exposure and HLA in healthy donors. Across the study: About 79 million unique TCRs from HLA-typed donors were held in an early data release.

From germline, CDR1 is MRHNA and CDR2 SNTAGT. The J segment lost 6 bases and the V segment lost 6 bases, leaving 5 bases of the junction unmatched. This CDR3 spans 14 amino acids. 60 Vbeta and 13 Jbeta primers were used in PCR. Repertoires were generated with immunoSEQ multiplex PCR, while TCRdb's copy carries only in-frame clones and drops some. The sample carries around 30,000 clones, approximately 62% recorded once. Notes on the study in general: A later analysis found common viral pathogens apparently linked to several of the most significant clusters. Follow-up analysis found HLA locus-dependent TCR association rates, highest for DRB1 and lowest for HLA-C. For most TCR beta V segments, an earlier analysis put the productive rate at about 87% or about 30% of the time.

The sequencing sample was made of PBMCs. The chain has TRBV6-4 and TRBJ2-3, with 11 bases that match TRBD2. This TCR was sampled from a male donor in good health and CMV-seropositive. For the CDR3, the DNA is TGTGCCAGCAGCCTAGCGGGAGGTTCGGATACGCAGTATTTT. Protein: CASSLAGGSDTQYF.